The 31 T cell receptor beta chains listed next were all sequenced from one sample in a study of OX40 agonist ivuxolimab in advanced cancers. TCRdb's copy holds only in-frame clones and misses some; the assay was immunoSEQ multiplex PCR. The sample has about 73,000 clones, 86% seen once. Here the sequenced sample was CD4+ or CD8+ T cells sorted from blood, taken in a trial of the OX40 agonist ivuxolimab. The receptor set was obtained from an adult with an advanced solid tumor such as melanoma, head and neck, liver or kidney cancer.

The chain has TRBV6-5 and TRBJ2-1; D is uncertain. Germline lookup yields CDR1 MNHEY and CDR2 SVGAGI. V was clipped by 7 bases and J by 7 bases, with 5 bases between them. This CDR3 has 10 amino acids. Here the CDR3 DNA reads TGTGCCAGCAAGGGAAATGAGCAGTTCTTC. Protein: CASKGNEQFF.

This clone occurred once. This chain uses TRBV7-9 with TRBJ2-5, with D possibly TRBD1 on 5 matching bases. There are 14 residues in the CDR3. Germline V gives CDR1 SEHNR, CDR2 FQNEAQ (reference sequence). The germline V and J ends were trimmed by 5 bases and 6 bases, with 16 bases remaining between them. This CDR3 reads CASSRGAGRQTQYF. CDR3 nucleotide sequence: TGTGCCAGCAGCCGTGGGGCAGGCAGGCAGACCCAGTACTTC.

The CDR3 bases are TGTGCCAGCAGCCTACAGGGTGGGAGCACTGAAGCTTTCTTT. This sequence encodes CASSLQGGSTEAFF. This chain connects TRBV7-2 to TRBJ1-1, with a tentative D call TRBD1 (6 bases). This CDR3 spans 14 amino acids. Germline CDR1 is SGHTA and CDR2 is FQGNSA. V shed 5 bases and J shed 4 bases, with 14 bases lying between them.

The CDR3 sequence: CASSLGGITEAFF. CDR3 DNA: TGTGCCAGCAGCTTAGGAGGGATCACTGAAGCTTTCTTT. The rearrangement links TRBV11-1 to TRBJ1-1; D remains ambiguous. Germline V CDR1 and CDR2: SGHAT, FQDESV (reference sequence). The CDR3 consists of 13 residues. V lost 1 base and J 4 bases, leaving 7 bases between the germline ends.

This sequence joins TRBV7-8 and TRBJ2-7; D call uncertain. CDR1 is SGHVS and CDR2 is FQNEAQ in the germline V gene. The CDR3 is 12 residues long. The V and J ends lost 5 bases and 0 bases respectively, with 5 bases between them. The DNA of the CDR3 is TGTGCCAGCAGCCCGAGCTCCTACGAGCAGTACTTC. It is translated as CASSPSSYEQYF.

The genes are TRBV6-5 and TRBJ1-5; D unresolved. CDR1 and CDR2 from the germline V gene are MNHEY and SVGAGI. The V end lost 4 bases, the J end lost 4 bases, and 11 bases lay between the germline ends. The CDR3 loop spans 14 amino acids. The CDR3, as DNA: TGTGCCAGCAGTTCCGGGCGGGGAAATCAGCCCCAGCATTTT. Encoded protein: CASSSGRGNQPQHF.

J is TRBJ2-1 and V is TRBV9; D might be TRBD1 (5 bases). Trimming removed 4 bases from V and 1 base from J, with 15 bases in between. CDR1 is SGDLS, CDR2 YYNGEE, per germline. The CDR3 loop spans 16 amino acids. The CDR3 is CASSPYQGGSYNEQFF. CDR3 nucleotides: TGTGCCAGCAGCCCCTACCAGGGTGGGTCCTACAATGAGCAGTTCTTC.

The chain employs TRBV30 and TRBJ2-3, with D possibly called TRBD1 or TRBD2 (5 bases each). Trimming shortened V by 0 bases and J by 2 bases, and 9 bases separated the two germline ends. The CDR3 contains 14 residues. Germline values: CDR1 GTSNPN, CDR2 SVGIG (reference sequence). The CDR3 DNA is TGTGCCTGGAGTGTGGGGGACCCCACAGATACGCAGTATTTT. It yields the protein CAWSVGDPTDTQYF.

The chain uses TRBV7-9 and TRBJ2-3; 9 positions match TRBD2. The CDR3 loop spans 16 amino acids. CDR1 and CDR2 from the germline V gene are SEHNR and FQNEAQ (reference sequence). V was pared by 6 bases and J by 5 bases, with 12 bases of the junction left unmatched. CDR3 loop: CASSKTPSGEGDTQYF. CDR3 DNA: TGTGCCAGCAGTAAAACTCCTAGCGGGGAGGGAGATACGCAGTATTTT. Full variable domain (rest looked up from reference TRBV7-9 and TRBJ2-3): DTGVSQNPRHKITKRGQNVTFRCDPISEHNRLYWYRQTLGQGPEFLTYFQNEAQLEKSRLLSDRFSAERPKGSFSTLEIQRTEQGDSAMYLCASSKTPSGEGDTQYFGPGTRLTVL.

The rearrangement joins TRBV7-8 to TRBJ2-7; D not resolved. The V gene lost 3 bases and the J gene lost 2 bases, with 11 bases spanning the gap. CDR1 is SGHVS and CDR2 is FQNEAQ in the germline V gene. This CDR3 spans 14 amino acids. As DNA, the CDR3 is TGTGCCAGCAGCTTCGTCGACGGAGCCTACGAGCAGTACTTC. Protein: CASSFVDGAYEQYF. Combining the CDR3 with reference TRBV7-8 and TRBJ2-7 gives the whole variable domain GAGVSQSPRYKVAKRGQDVALRCDPISGHVSLFWYQQALGQGPEFLTYFQNEAQLDKSGLPSDRFFAERPEGSVSTLKIQRTQQEDSAVYLCASSFVDGAYEQYFGPGTRLTVT.

The rearrangement uses TRBV4-1 and TRBJ2-1; D is unclear. CDR1 is MGHRA, CDR2 YSYEKL, per germline. Trimming stripped 3 bases from V and 3 bases from J, with 9 bases between. The CDR3 is 14 residues long. The CDR3 nucleotides read TGCGCCAGCAGCCAGCCGCGGCACTACAATGAGCAGTTCTTC. It is translated as CASSQPRHYNEQFF.

CDR3 bases: TGTGCCAGTAGTCTCCAAATACAGGCCATCTATGGCTACACCTTC. As protein: CASSLQIQAIYGYTF. This rearrangement joins TRBV19 to TRBJ1-2; D may be TRBD1 (5 bases). The germline V gene has CDR1 LNHDA and CDR2 SQIVND (reference sequence). Trimming stripped 5 bases from V and 4 bases from J, with 17 bases between. The CDR3 contains 15 residues.

This sequence joins TRBV5-6 and TRBJ1-2, with 8 bases matching TRBD1. Germline V CDR1 and CDR2: SGHDT, YYEEEE. This CDR3 region has 13 residues. The V and J ends lost 4 bases and 5 bases, in that order; junction bases with no gene match: 4. As DNA, the CDR3 is TGTGCCAGCAGCCAAGACAGGGGTTATGGCTACACCTTC. Protein: CASSQDRGYGYTF.

The chain has TRBV6-5 and TRBJ2-7, with TRBD2 identical over 9 bases. The CDR3 totals 16 residues. V dropped 2 bases and J dropped 3; count of bases not matched to a gene: 8. Per germline, CDR1 MNHEY and CDR2 SVGAGI. CDR3 sequence: CASSYGWTSDVYEQYF. CDR3 nucleotide sequence: TGTGCCAGCAGTTACGGCTGGACTAGCGATGTCTACGAGCAGTACTTC.

This clone was picked up a small number of times. The chain carries TRBV28 and TRBJ1-3, with a possible D match to TRBD1 (5 bases). V was clipped by 6 bases and J by 4 bases, with 10 bases between them. CDR3 length equals 13 residues. The germline CDR1 and CDR2 sequences are MDHEN and SYDVKM. The CDR3, as DNA: TGTGCCAGCAGGAGGGGTTCGGGAAACACCATATATTTT. This sequence encodes CASRRGSGNTIYF. The variable domain in full, with the rest retrieved from reference TRBV28 and TRBJ1-3, is DVKVTQSSRYLVKRTGEKVFLECVQDMDHENMFWYRQDPGLGLRLIYFSYDVKMKEKGDIPEGYSVSREKKERFSLILESASTNQTSMYLCASRRGSGNTIYFGEGSWLTVV.

The chain joins TRBV11-2 to TRBJ1-2, with D perhaps TRBD1 (6 bases). CDR3 length equals 15 residues. Germline values: CDR1 SGHAT, CDR2 FQNNGV. V dropped 3 bases and J dropped 0 bases, with 11 bases sitting between them. The CDR3 nucleotides read TGTGCCAGCAGCTTGGGACACTTGGCTAACTATGGCTACACCTTC. Translation: CASSLGHLANYGYTF. Looking up the rest from reference TRBV11-2 and TRBJ1-2 gives the full variable domain: EAGVAQSPRYKIIEKRQSVAFWCNPISGHATLYWYQQILGQGPKLLIQFQNNGVVDDSQLPKDRFSAERLKGVDSTLKIQPAKLEDSAVYLCASSLGHLANYGYTFGSGTRLTVV.

For this clone: Other DNA sequences in the sample encode the same CDR3. The rearrangement links TRBV11-3 to TRBJ2-7; D not resolved. Germline V CDR1 and CDR2: SGHNT, YENEEA. The V end was cut by 1 base, the J end by 4 bases, with 11 bases between. This CDR3 is built from 14 residues. DNA for the CDR3: TGTGCCAGCAGCTTAGCGGGTGTCGGATACGAGCAGTACTTC. It codes for CASSLAGVGYEQYF. Full variable domain (remainder filled in from reference TRBV11-3 and TRBJ2-7): EAGVVQSPRYKIIEKKQPVAFWCNPISGHNTLYWYLQNLGQGPELLIRYENEEAVDDSQLPKDRFSAERLKGVDSTLKIQPAELGDSAVYLCASSLAGVGYEQYFGPGTRLTVT.

The chain couples TRBV15 to TRBJ1-4, with D possibly matching TRBD1 (6 bases). Germline V gene sequence: CDR1 LNHNV, CDR2 YYDKDF (reference sequence). Trimming took 1 base from V and 7 from J, leaving 13 bases between them. The CDR3 consists of 15 residues. The CDR3 is CATSRARGAAEKLFF. CDR3 sequence (DNA): TGTGCCACCAGCAGAGCCCGGGGGGCAGCTGAAAAACTGTTTTTT.

The chain carries TRBV30 and TRBJ2-7; D is ambiguous. The V gene lost 0 bases and the J gene lost 3 bases, with 6 bases spanning the gap. Germline CDR1 and CDR2: GTSNPN and SVGIG (reference sequence). The CDR3 is made up of 12 amino acids. The CDR3 here is CAWSVGLYEQYF. The DNA for the CDR3 is TGTGCCTGGAGTGTAGGGCTCTACGAGCAGTACTTC.

V and J are TRBV6-1 and TRBJ1-3; D is unclear. The CDR3 contains 14 residues. Trimming removed 7 bases from V and 2 bases from J, with 12 bases in between. CDR1 and CDR2 from the germline V gene are MNHNS and SASEGT. The DNA for the CDR3 is TGTGCCAGCAACAAGGGAGAAGCTGGAAACACCATATATTTT. This sequence encodes CASNKGEAGNTIYF.

This clone was found once. The gene calls are TRBV6-6 and TRBJ2-7; no reliable D call. The CDR3 covers 13 residues. Germline V lookup: CDR1 MNHNY, CDR2 SVGAGI (reference sequence). Trimming took off 5 bases at V and 0 bases at J, with 8 bases between the two ends. DNA for the CDR3: TGTGCCAGCAGTCTACAAAGCTCCTACGAGCAGTACTTC. It encodes CASSLQSSYEQYF.

The V call is TRBV5-8, the J call TRBJ2-1; 8 nucleotides align to TRBD1. Germline CDR1 and CDR2: SGHTS and YDEGEE. This CDR3 has 15 residues. Trimming removed 4 bases from V and 4 bases from J; junction bases left unmatched: 7. Written as DNA, the CDR3 is TGTGCCAGCAGCCTTGGACAGGGCGGTTACAATGAGCAGTTCTTC. Its translation is CASSLGQGGYNEQFF.

The chain combines TRBV19 with TRBJ2-7; TRBD1 is a possible D gene (6 bases). CDR3 size: 14 residues. V lost 3 bases and J lost 0, with 9 bases in between. Germline V gene sequence: CDR1 LNHDA, CDR2 SQIVND (reference sequence). The CDR3 loop is CASSIGQSSYEQYF. The DNA of the CDR3 is TGTGCCAGTAGTATCGGACAGAGCTCCTACGAGCAGTACTTC.

The chain links TRBV7-2 to TRBJ2-4, with D perhaps given as TRBD1 or TRBD2 (5 bases each). The ends were cut back, 1 base at V and 5 bases at J, with 15 bases in the middle. The CDR3 length is 16 residues. CDR1 SGHTA and CDR2 FQGNSA come from the germline V gene. Here the CDR3 reads CASSLVAAGGQNIQYF. DNA for the CDR3: TGTGCCAGCAGCTTAGTGGCAGCTGGGGGACAAAACATTCAGTACTTC.

This chain links TRBV6-1 with TRBJ1-2; D is perhaps TRBD1 (6 bases). The CDR3 covers 12 residues. The V gene lost 8 bases and the J gene lost 6 bases, with 13 bases spanning the gap. Germline CDR1 and CDR2: MNHNS and SASEGT. CDR3 nucleotides: TGTGCCAGCGGTCGGGGGGCTGATGGCTACACCTTC. This codes for CASGRGADGYTF.

The chain joins TRBV7-2 to TRBJ2-1; D gene uncertain. The germline CDR1 and CDR2 sequences are SGHTA and FQGNSA. This CDR3 is built from 15 residues. V lost 3 bases and J lost 7, with 16 bases in between. CDR3: CASSLDGSGLNEQFF. CDR3 in DNA: TGTGCCAGCAGCTTGGACGGATCTGGTTTGAATGAGCAGTTCTTC. The complete variable domain, with remaining parts taken from reference TRBV7-2 and TRBJ2-1, reads GAGVSQSPSNKVTEKGKDVELRCDPISGHTALYWYRQSLGQGLEFLIYFQGNSAPDKSGLPSDRFSAERTGGSVSTLTIQRTQQEDSAVYLCASSLDGSGLNEQFFGPGTRLTVL.

The chain carries TRBV5-4 and TRBJ2-7, with D unresolved. Germline V lookup: CDR1 SGHNT, CDR2 YYREEE (reference sequence). The CDR3 totals 13 residues. Trimming stripped 2 bases from V and 1 base from J, with 7 bases between. The CDR3 sequence: CASSFRRSYEQYF. CDR3 DNA sequence: TGTGCCAGCAGCTTTCGGCGGTCCTACGAGCAGTACTTC.

The chain uses TRBV5-8 and TRBJ2-3, with D unclear. Germline lookup yields CDR1 SGHTS and CDR2 YDEGEE. Trimming left V 2 bases short and J 1 base short, with 20 bases between. The CDR3 runs 18 residues. The CDR3 DNA is TGTGCCAGCAGCTTATGGGCGAGACCCCCGGTGGGCACAGATACGCAGTATTTT. Translated: CASSLWARPPVGTDTQYF.

The chain links TRBV18 to TRBJ2-1, with a tentative D call TRBD2 (6 bases). The CDR3 spans 16 residues. The ends were cut back, 4 bases at V and 5 bases at J, with 18 bases in the middle. CDR1 and CDR2 (germline): KGHSH, LQKENI. CDR3 amino acids: CASSHRDSLGDNEQFF. For the CDR3, the DNA is TGTGCCAGCTCACACCGGGACTCCTTAGGGGACAATGAGCAGTTCTTC.

This chain connects TRBV19 to TRBJ2-2, with TRBD1 matching 10 bases. Germline V lookup: CDR1 LNHDA, CDR2 SQIVND (reference sequence). CDR3 size: 16 residues. The V and J ends lost 6 bases and 5 bases, in that order; junction bases with no gene match: 9. The CDR3 is CASRQPGQGFTGELFF. Written as DNA, the CDR3 is TGTGCCAGTAGGCAACCGGGACAGGGGTTTACCGGGGAGCTGTTTTTT.

The chain carries TRBV11-2 and TRBJ2-7; D ambiguous. Trimming stripped 5 bases from V and 3 bases from J, with 11 bases between. The CDR3 spans 13 residues. Germline CDR1 is SGHAT and CDR2 is FQNNGV. The CDR3 region has the DNA TGTGCCAGCAGCCTATCCGGCGGCTACGAGCAGTACTTC. Protein product: CASSLSGGYEQYF.